One and the same sample provided the 17 T cell receptor beta chains below, sequenced in a study of CD8 T cells in ankylosing spondylitis (dated 2017 in TCRdb). Overall study outcomes, separate from this receptor: A TCR beta motif of several highly homologous amino acid variants appeared characteristic of blood from ankylosing spondylitis patients.

Receptors were amplified or captured by 5' RACE. Instrument on record: Illumina HiSeq 2500. Through fastp at Q25 and MiXCR, TCRdb rebuilt clones from the public reads, retaining in-frame beta chains. Each CDR3 protein appears once, grouped with its most common genes and DNA. Counted in this sample were roughly 350,000 distinct CDR3 sequences; 7% to 9% of them appeared once. About 14% of the sample is held by the ten biggest clonotypes. No antigen is known for these receptors. Sequenced: blood, either unsorted or a sorted T cell fraction (not recorded which). Every receptor here comes from a male donor with ankylosing spondylitis.

V usage is TRBV28 and J usage is TRBJ1-1, with 11 nucleotides matching TRBD1. The CDR3 is made up of 17 amino acids. The germline CDR1 and CDR2 sequences are MDHEN and SYDVKM. J gave up 5 bases and V 4 bases, and 12 bases lay outside the gene matches. The CDR3 spells CASSSQPGQGERTEAFF. The CDR3 DNA reads TGTGCCAGCAGTTCTCAACCGGGACAGGGGGAACGGACTGAAGCTTTCTTT.

This clonotype has at least ten counts. The V call is TRBV28, the J call TRBJ2-1; 7 positions agree with TRBD1. Trimming took 2 bases from V and 2 from J; bases not matched to a gene: 3. The germline V gene encodes CDR1 MDHEN and CDR2 SYDVKM. This CDR3 spans 15 amino acids. CDR3 amino acids: CASSLVQGAYNEQFF. The CDR3 region has the DNA TGTGCCAGCAGTTTAGTCCAGGGGGCCTACAATGAGCAGTTCTTC. The variable domain in full, with the rest retrieved from reference TRBV28 and TRBJ2-1, is DVKVTQSSRYLVKRTGEKVFLECVQDMDHENMFWYRQDPGLGLRLIYFSYDVKMKEKGDIPEGYSVSREKKERFSLILESASTNQTSMYLCASSLVQGAYNEQFFGPGTRLTVL.

This clonotype has ten or more counts. The chain joins TRBV20-1 to TRBJ1-6; no clear D. The CDR3 runs to 16 residues. From germline, CDR1 is DFQATT and CDR2 SNEGSKA (reference sequence). The V and J ends lost 2 bases and 7 bases respectively, with 18 bases between them. Here the CDR3 reads CSARPTAAARNSPLHF. In DNA form, the CDR3 reads TGCAGTGCTAGACCCACGGCAGCGGCCCGAAATTCACCCCTCCACTTT.

The rearrangement uses TRBV27 and TRBJ2-1; 7 nucleotides align to TRBD2. Losses at the gene ends were 0 bases for V and 4 bases for J; bases not matched to a gene: 9. CDR1 is MNHEY, CDR2 SMNVEV, per germline (reference sequence). The CDR3 is made up of 17 amino acids. The CDR3 sequence is CASSLSSGISAYNEQFF. CDR3 DNA: TGTGCCAGCAGTTTATCGAGCGGGATATCGGCATACAATGAGCAGTTCTTC.

The V and J genes are TRBV7-2 and TRBJ2-1; 9 bases map to TRBD2. V lost 2 bases, J lost 2 bases, and 7 bases stayed unmatched. The CDR3 runs to 17 residues. Germline V gene sequence: CDR1 SGHTA, CDR2 FQGNSA. The CDR3 sequence is CASSLTGLARPYNEQFF. In DNA, the CDR3 is TGTGCCAGCAGCTTAACCGGACTAGCGAGGCCCTACAATGAGCAGTTCTTC.

This sequence joins TRBV7-2 and TRBJ2-7; D remains ambiguous. This CDR3 spans 11 amino acids. Germline loops: CDR1 SGHTA, CDR2 FQGNSA. Trimming removed 1 base from V and 12 bases from J, with 10 bases in between. The CDR3 sequence: CASSLDAHLYF. In DNA, the CDR3 is TGTGCCAGCAGCTTAGACGCCCATCTGTACTTC.

The V and J genes are TRBV11-2 and TRBJ2-7; D possibly matches TRBD1 or TRBD2 (5 bases each). The V gene's germline CDR1 is SGHAT and CDR2 FQNNGV. V was trimmed by 1 base and J by 2 bases, leaving 15 bases between them. The length of the CDR3 is 16 residues. The DNA for the CDR3 is TGTGCCAGCAGCTTAGGAGGGATAGGGGCTACCTACGAGCAGTACTTC. Protein product: CASSLGGIGATYEQYF. The variable domain in full, completed from reference TRBV11-2 and TRBJ2-7, reads EAGVAQSPRYKIIEKRQSVAFWCNPISGHATLYWYQQILGQGPKLLIQFQNNGVVDDSQLPKDRFSAERLKGVDSTLKIQPAKLEDSAVYLCASSLGGIGATYEQYFGPGTRLTVT.

This clonotype was seen a handful of times. The CDR3 region has the DNA TGTGCCAGCAGCCGAGGGACTAGCGGGCTTTCCTACGAGCAGTACTTC. Residues: CASSRGTSGLSYEQYF. The chain couples TRBV7-2 to TRBJ2-7; 12 bases are a match to TRBD2. V trimming: 5 bases; J trimming: 1 base; junction bases outside the gene matches: 6. In germline, CDR1 is SGHTA, CDR2 FQGNSA. The CDR3 has 16 residues.

This clonotype showed up just a few times. Relative to the germline gene, one junction end is altered; a read error may explain this. The rearrangement links TRBV25-1 to TRBJ2-2; no reliable D call. Per the germline V gene, CDR1 is MGHDK and CDR2 is SYGVNS. The CDR3 totals 12 residues. The CDR3 region has the DNA TGTGCCAGCAGTCAATATCCCGGGGAGCTGTTTTTT. Amino acid sequence: CASSQYPGELFF. Together with reference TRBV25-1 and TRBJ2-2, the CDR3 gives the full variable domain: EADIYQTPRYLVIGTGKKITLECSQTMGHDKMYWYQQDPGMELHLIHYSYGVNSTEKGDLSSESTVSRIRTEHFPLTLESARPSHTSQYLCASSQYPGELFFGEGSRLTVL.

The chain is built from TRBV11-2 and TRBJ2-2; 11 nucleotides match TRBD2. J lost 10 bases, V lost 5 bases, and 12 bases had no gene match. CDR3 length: 16 amino acids. CDR1 and CDR2 from the germline V gene are SGHAT and FQNNGV. In DNA, the CDR3 is TGTGCCAGCAGCCGACAGCTTAGCGGGAGGGCCGTGGAGCTGTTTTTT. Encoded protein: CASSRQLSGRAVELFF.

The sample holds a few counts of this clonotype. The DNA for the CDR3 is TGTGCCAGCAGTTATACAGGGGGCCTACCAAGCACAGATACGCAGTATTTT. Protein: CASSYTGGLPSTDTQYF. This sequence joins TRBV28 and TRBJ2-3; 9 nucleotides agree with TRBD1. Germline CDR1 MDHEN, CDR2 SYDVKM. The CDR3 runs 17 residues. V was pared by 4 bases and J by 0 bases, with 8 bases of the junction left unmatched.

The V gene is TRBV4-1, the J gene TRBJ2-7; 12 bases map to TRBD2. CDR3 size: 16 residues. Germline CDR1 MGHRA, CDR2 YSYEKL. Germline trimming cut 4 bases from V and 4 bases from J; bases unmatched to any gene: 8. CDR3 protein: CASSPPTTSGSYEQYF. The CDR3 DNA reads as TGCGCCAGCAGCCCTCCGACGACTAGCGGGAGTTACGAGCAGTACTTC.

This clonotype has ten or more counts. The rearrangement uses TRBV5-1 and TRBJ2-1; 7 bases line up with TRBD2. V lost 4 bases and J lost 6; bases outside the gene matches: 7. Germline assignment: CDR1 SGHRS and CDR2 YFSETQ. The length of the CDR3 is 14 residues. CDR3: CASSVSGTGNEQFF. CDR3 DNA sequence: TGCGCCAGCAGCGTGAGCGGGACCGGCAATGAGCAGTTCTTC.

This clonotype has a handful of counts. The rearrangement joins TRBV5-1 to TRBJ1-6; D remains ambiguous. V lost 1 base and J lost 0, with 8 bases in between. Germline V gene data show CDR1 as SGHRS and CDR2 as YFSETQ. This CDR3 contains 16 residues. The chain's CDR3 is CASSLLASSYNSPLHF. The CDR3 DNA sequence: TGCGCCAGCAGCTTGCTCGCCAGCTCCTATAATTCACCCCTCCACTTT.

The gene calls are TRBV5-6 and TRBJ2-7; D might be TRBD1 (5 bases). CDR3 size: 14 residues. Germline lookup yields CDR1 SGHDT and CDR2 YYEEEE. The V gene lost 0 bases and the J gene lost 2 bases, with 9 bases spanning the gap. DNA of the CDR3: TGTGCCAGCAGCTTGGGATTGACAGCCTACGAGCAGTACTTC. This translates into CASSLGLTAYEQYF.

The sample holds many counts of this clonotype. V gene TRBV7-2 combines with J gene TRBJ1-6; no reliable D call. CDR1 is SGHTA and CDR2 is FQGNSA in the germline V gene. V was trimmed by 1 base and J by 9 bases, leaving 10 bases between them. The CDR3 runs 14 residues. The CDR3 is CASSLEGDFSPLHF. The CDR3 coding sequence is TGTGCCAGCAGCTTAGAAGGAGATTTTTCACCCCTCCACTTT.

This chain connects TRBV28 to TRBJ2-1; D perhaps matches TRBD2 (7 bases). CDR1 is MDHEN, CDR2 SYDVKM, per germline. Trimming removed 8 bases at V and 0 bases at J, with 14 bases between. This CDR3 spans 15 amino acids. The CDR3, as DNA: TGTGCCAGCGGCGGGGGCGGCAGCTCCTACAATGAGCAGTTCTTC. Amino acid sequence: CASGGGGSSYNEQFF.